This is a list of T cell receptor beta chains from one sample in a study of T cells in Graves' hyperthyroidism and ophthalmopathy. TCRdb itself ran the multiplex PCR reads through MiXCR, one entry per CDR3 protein. The table includes roughly 570,000 distinct CDR3 sequences, around 16% detected once. The sequencing sample was made of blood. The receptors originated from a woman aged 25 to 39 with Graves' hyperthyroidism. Each CDR3 is given with its conserved first and last residue. Fields, in order: clone size, V gene, J gene, D gene, CDR3 DNA, CDR3 protein. A D gene is named only where the DNA matches it firmly. Clone sizes are given selectively: once, few, many, or a class where the clone is expanded.

size: many; V: TRBV12-3/TRBV12-4; J: TRBJ1-4; D: -; DNA: TGTGCCAGCAGTTTAGCCAGGCTTGCAACTAATGAAAAACTGTTTTTT; CDR3: CASSLARLATNEKLFF
size: many; V: TRBV20-1; J: TRBJ1-1; D: -; DNA: TGCAGTGCTACGACTGTTTATATGAACACTGAAGCTTTCTTT; CDR3: CSATTVYMNTEAFF
size: many; V: TRBV18; J: TRBJ2-1; D: TRBD2; DNA: TGTGCCAGCTCACCTCTAGCGGCCAGCTCCTACAATGAGCAGTTCTTC; CDR3: CASSPLAASSYNEQFF
size: many; V: TRBV30; J: TRBJ2-7; D: -; DNA: TGTGCCTGGAGTGGTACTAACTACGAGCAGTACTTC; CDR3: CAWSGTNYEQYF
size: -; V: TRBV4-3; J: TRBJ2-1; D: TRBD1; DNA: TGCGCCAGCAGCCCCCGACAGGGACCCAATGAGCAGTTCTTC; CDR3: CASSPRQGPNEQFF
size: -; V: TRBV7-9; J: TRBJ2-1; D: -; DNA: TGTGCCAGCAGCTTAGTAGTGTTATATGAGCAGTTCTTC; CDR3: CASSLVVLYEQFF
size: few; V: TRBV10-3; J: TRBJ1-6; D: -; DNA: TGTGCCATCAGTGCAGAGGATTATAATTCACCCCTCCACTTT; CDR3: CAISAEDYNSPLHF
size: many; V: TRBV10-3; J: TRBJ2-5; D: TRBD2; DNA: TGTGCCATCAGTGAGAGGACTAGCGGGGCGGGAGAGACCCAGTACTTC; CDR3: CAISERTSGAGETQYF
size: few; V: TRBV6-4; J: TRBJ2-3; D: -; DNA: TGTGCCAGCAGTGACTCGAAAAGAGATACGCAGTATTTT; CDR3: CASSDSKRDTQYF
size: -; V: TRBV19; J: TRBJ1-5; D: -; DNA: TGTGCCAGTACCCAGGGAGATTTAAATCAGCCCCAGCATTTT; CDR3: CASTQGDLNQPQHF
size: -; V: TRBV6-1; J: TRBJ1-1; D: -; DNA: TGTGCCAGCAGTAGGACAAGGAACACTGAAGCTTTCTTT; CDR3: CASSRTRNTEAFF
size: few; V: TRBV7-2; J: TRBJ1-6; D: -; DNA: TGTGCCAGCAGCTTAAGTCCGGGAGCCGAGAATTCACCCCTCCACTTT; CDR3: CASSLSPGAENSPLHF
size: many; V: TRBV20-1; J: TRBJ2-7; D: TRBD2; DNA: TGCAGTGCTACCACTGGGCTAGCGGGAGGTTACGAGCAGTACTTC; CDR3: CSATTGLAGGYEQYF
size: few; V: TRBV27; J: TRBJ1-2; D: TRBD1; DNA: TGTGCCAGCAGTTTAAGGACAGGGGGCTTCGATGGCTACACCTTC; CDR3: CASSLRTGGFDGYTF
size: -; V: TRBV2; J: TRBJ2-3; D: -; DNA: TGTGCCAGCAGTGAATTACAGGGGGCGGGAGGGACAGATACGCAGTATTTT; CDR3: CASSELQGAGGTDTQYF
size: -; V: TRBV13; J: TRBJ1-1; D: -; DNA: TGTGCCAGCAGCTTACGGGCAGGGAGCACTGAAGCTTTCTTT; CDR3: CASSLRAGSTEAFF
size: -; V: TRBV20-1; J: TRBJ1-5; D: -; DNA: TGCAGTGCTAGGGGCCCTGAACAGCCCCAGCATTTT; CDR3: CSARGPEQPQHF